The clone carrying this TCR beta chain was seen a handful of times. Antigen specificity is unknown. This sample is drawn from a study of post-analysis software for immune sequencing data. CDR3 length: 17 residues. Trimming at V came to 2 bases and at J to 3 bases, leaving 8 bases not matched to a gene. CDR1 is MNHNY, CDR2 SVGAGI, per germline (reference sequence). The authors incorporated unique molecular identifiers into the TCR beta cDNA libraries. TCRdb re-derived calls from the PCR reads in MiXCR, one entry per CDR3 protein. This sample yields around 710,000 distinct CDR3 sequences, of which 40% to 55% are seen a single time; 4% to 5% belongs to the top ten. Findings and limits, study-wide: With TRBV5-6, TRBV5-1 and TRBV20-1 included, 4 to 6 TRBV segments were more frequent in patients than in controls.

The chain has TRBV6-6 and TRBJ1-2; 11 nucleotides match TRBD1. The sequenced material came from blood. The clonotype was recovered from a girl under 18 with multiple sclerosis. This chain's CDR3 is CASSYPPWTGGDYGYTF. The CDR3 DNA sequence: TGTGCCAGCAGTTACCCTCCTTGGACAGGGGGCGACTATGGCTACACCTTC.